Given below is one TCR beta chain in context. Its antigen is currently unknown. The data originate from a study of shared clonotypes between healthy human individuals. Study-level background: Aged between 18 and 49, the donors were a couple of women and three men. Each donor contributed plates that comprised three CD4 naive, three CD4 memory, two CD8 naive and one CD8 memory. Findings and caveats of the study: Richness estimates generally favored naive over memory subsets.

Researchers divided each subset's genomic DNA evenly across several immunoSEQ plates. Assay used: immunoSEQ multiplex PCR; TCRdb lists only in-frame clones, some missing. The table includes roughly 300,000 clones, 80% to 90% detected once. CDR3 length: 14 amino acids. The germline gives CDR1 MNHEY, CDR2 SMNVEV (reference sequence). V was pared by 4 bases and J by 4 bases, with 13 bases between. Sequenced sample: memory CD8+ T cells sorted from blood. The sample's subset: CD45RO+ cells pooled with CCR7-negative TemRA cells. The TCR sequence derives from a man between 18 and 35 years old in good health. The genes are TRBV27 and TRBJ1-2, with D possibly TRBD1 on 6 matching bases. The CDR3 DNA reads TGTGCCAGCAGTTCCCAGGGGAGAGGCTATGGCTACACCTTC. This gives the protein CASSSQGRGYGYTF.